This T cell receptor (beta chain) is from a study of blood T cell repertoires in COVID-19. Study in general: COVID-19 samples collected from the United States, Italy and Spain covered acute and convalescent phases.

TCRdb's copy holds only in-frame clones and misses some; the assay was immunoSEQ multiplex PCR. The table lists approximately 260,000 clones, about nine tenths of them singletons. The CDR3 covers 14 residues. Germline lookup yields CDR1 MGHRA and CDR2 YSYEKL. V was clipped by 4 bases and J by 3 bases; unmatched bases: 1. What was sequenced was peripheral blood. This chain joins TRBV4-1 and TRBJ1-1, with 11 bases lining up with TRBD1. This receptor was taken from a middle-aged woman with acute or convalescent COVID-19. The CDR3 DNA reads TGCGCCAGCAGCCGGGGACAGGGGGACACTGAAGCTTTCTTT. The encoded protein is CASSRGQGDTEAFF.